The 29 T cell receptor beta chains listed next were all sequenced from one sample in a study of glioma-infiltrating T cells. Using RNA template, CDR3s of TCR alpha and beta were amplified with iRepertoire arm-PCR. TCRdb itself ran the multiplex PCR reads through MiXCR, one entry per CDR3 protein. The repertoire holds around 1,100 distinct CDR3 sequences, with under 30% as singletons. The sample taken for sequencing was glioma tissue, nonneoplastic brain tissue, or PBMCs (not recorded which). The receptors were gathered from a human donor with low-grade glioma or glioblastoma, undergoing nonglioma brain surgery, or in good health (not recorded which).

Note on this clonotype: In a library made to pick up alpha chains, this beta chain is a stray read with a size that means little. The chain links TRBV2 to TRBJ1-5, with D uncertain. The CDR3 contains 14 residues. The V and J ends lost 7 bases and 5 bases respectively, with 15 bases between them. Germline CDR1 reads SNHLY; CDR2 reads FYNNEI. CDR3 residues: CASKVENGDQPQHF. The CDR3 nucleotides are TGTGCCAGCAAGGTGGAGAACGGAGATCAGCCCCAGCATTTT.

The table lists this clonotype with a few counts. This beta chain came through as a stray read in a library set up for alpha chains, and its size says little. This chain joins TRBV25-1 and TRBJ2-5; 7 nucleotides align to TRBD2. With 7 bases clipped from V and 5 bases from J, the junction kept 7 bases outside the gene matches. Germline values: CDR1 MGHDK, CDR2 SYGVNS. This CDR3 has 13 amino acids. The CDR3 sequence: CASIASGGETQYF. The CDR3 DNA reads as TGTGCCAGCATAGCGTCCGGGGGGGAGACCCAGTACTTC.

A single count supports this clonotype. Since it is a stray read in a library aimed at alpha chains, this beta chain has a size that is not meaningful. V usage is TRBV19 and J usage is TRBJ2-7, with 14 bases matching TRBD2. The CDR3 sequence is 15 residues long. V trimming: 9 bases; J trimming: 5 bases; junction bases outside the gene matches: 9. Germline loops: CDR1 LNHDA, CDR2 SQIVND (reference sequence). CDR3 nucleotides: TGTGCCAGCTCCGGGACTAGCGGGAGTTTCGACGAGCAGTACTTC. Amino acids: CASSGTSGSFDEQYF. Full variable domain (missing parts from reference TRBV19 and TRBJ2-7): DGGITQSPKYLFRKEGQNVTLSCEQNLNHDAMYWYRQDPGQGLRLIYYSQIVNDFQKGDIAEGYSVSREKKESFPLTVTSAQKNPTAFYLCASSGTSGSFDEQYFGPGTRLTVT.

In its sample, this clonotype was seen a few times. This beta chain represents an off-target read in a library built for alpha chains; its size is of limited meaning. This sequence joins TRBV28 and TRBJ2-1; D unclear. Trimming pared 3 bases from V and 10 bases from J, leaving 10 bases between. The CDR3 runs to 12 residues. From germline, CDR1 is MDHEN and CDR2 SYDVKM. The CDR3 sequence: CASSLVAQEQFF. CDR3 DNA: TGTGCCAGCAGTTTGGTAGCCCAGGAGCAGTTCTTC.

This clonotype is hyperexpanded within its sample. The size of this beta chain means little, since it is a stray read in a library made for alpha chains. In nucleotides, the CDR3 is TGTGCCAGCAGCCTAATTTACGGACAGGGAAACTATGGCTACACCTTC. This gives the protein CASSLIYGQGNYGYTF. The chain combines TRBV7-2 with TRBJ1-2; 8 bases are shared with TRBD1. The germline V gene has CDR1 SGHTA and CDR2 FQGNSA. This CDR3 spans 16 amino acids. With 5 bases clipped from V and 2 bases from J, the junction kept 10 bases outside the gene matches.

There are a few counts of this clonotype. This beta chain slipped into a library made for alpha chains as a stray read, so its size is not meaningful. V and J are TRBV12-3 or TRBV12-4 and TRBJ1-1, with D unresolved. Trimming shortened V by 3 bases and J by 11 bases, and 10 bases separated the two germline ends. The CDR3 totals 11 residues. The CDR3 bases are TGTGCCAGCAGTTTCGGTCGTCAGGCTTTCTTT. Translating gives CASSFGRQAFF.

The sample holds one count of this clonotype. For a library built for alpha chains, this beta chain is a stray read; little rests on its size. This chain links TRBV20-1 with TRBJ1-6, with TRBD1 as a possible D gene (6 bases). The length of the CDR3 is 14 residues. CDR1 is DFQATT, CDR2 SNEGSKA, per germline (reference sequence). The ends were cut back, 6 bases at V and 7 bases at J, with 16 bases in the middle. Written as DNA, the CDR3 is TGCAGTGCCCAGGAGTACAGGGAGAATTCACCCCTCCACTTT. Translating gives CSAQEYRENSPLHF.

This clonotype rates as large (0.1 to 1%). This beta chain appears as a stray read in a library generated for alpha chains; its size is not informative. V usage is TRBV25-1 and J usage is TRBJ2-1; 7 bases align to TRBD1. V shed 5 bases and J 1 base; nucleotides not matched to a gene: 11. CDR1 MGHDK and CDR2 SYGVNS come from the germline V gene. The CDR3 loop spans 17 amino acids. CDR3 coding DNA: TGTGCCAGCAGTCCTGCCGGGACAGCTCATTCCTACAATGAGCAGTTCTTC. It codes for CASSPAGTAHSYNEQFF.

This clonotype was seen once. Since it is a stray read in a library aimed at alpha chains, this beta chain has a size that is not meaningful. The chain uses TRBV28 and TRBJ2-5; D gene uncertain. Germline values: CDR1 MDHEN, CDR2 SYDVKM. CDR3 length: 13 amino acids. V was shortened by 1 base and J by 5 bases, with 8 bases between the two germline ends. The CDR3 sequence: CASSLSSWETQYF. The CDR3 DNA reads as TGTGCCAGCAGTTTATCGAGTTGGGAGACCCAGTACTTC. The full variable domain, completed using reference TRBV28 and TRBJ2-5, is DVKVTQSSRYLVKRTGEKVFLECVQDMDHENMFWYRQDPGLGLRLIYFSYDVKMKEKGDIPEGYSVSREKKERFSLILESASTNQTSMYLCASSLSSWETQYFGPGTRLLVL.

A remark on this clonotype: Found in a library prepared for alpha chains, this beta chain is an off-target read, and its abundance has little meaning. The rearrangement uses TRBV7-2 and TRBJ2-7; no reliable D call. This CDR3 is 11 amino acids long. V was pared by 3 bases and J by 6 bases, with 6 bases between. Looked up from germline, CDR1 is SGHTA and CDR2 is FQGNSA. The CDR3 bases are TGTGCCAGCAGCTTTTCTTTCGAGCAGTACTTC. Translation: CASSFSFEQYF.

This clonotype was seen a handful of times. This beta chain is a stray read from a library made for alpha chains; its abundance is not meaningful. CDR3 DNA: TGTGCCACCAGTGATAGAACTAGCACAGATACGCAGTATTTT. The encoded protein is CATSDRTSTDTQYF. The chain has TRBV24-1 and TRBJ2-3; no definite D call. The CDR3 contains 14 residues. Germline V gene data show CDR1 as KGHDR and CDR2 as SFDVKD. V shed 3 bases and J shed 0 bases, with 6 bases lying between them.

Comments on this clonotype: For a library built for alpha chains, this beta chain is a stray read; little rests on its size. This chain connects TRBV6-5 to TRBJ1-6; D ambiguous. Germline CDR1 reads MNHEY; CDR2 reads SVGAGI. With 7 bases removed from V and 3 bases from J, the gap between germline ends came to 10 bases. There are 14 residues in the CDR3. CDR3 sequence reads: CASTQAFYNSPLHF. The CDR3 region has the DNA TGTGCCAGCACCCAGGCCTTCTATAATTCACCCCTCCACTTT.

This clonotype was counted a few times. For a library built for alpha chains, this beta chain is a stray read; little rests on its size. The V and J genes are TRBV28 and TRBJ1-2, with 9 bases that match TRBD1. CDR3 length: 14 residues. CDR1 MDHEN and CDR2 SYDVKM come from the germline V gene. V trimming: 6 bases; J trimming: 6 bases; junction bases outside the gene matches: 8. The DNA for the CDR3 is TGTGCCAGCAGCCGCAGGACAGGGGACGATGGCTACACCTTC. Its translation is CASSRRTGDDGYTF.

By sample fraction, this clonotype is large. The library was built for alpha chains, so this beta chain is an off-target read and its size means little. The chain employs TRBV20-1 and TRBJ1-1; a weak D match, TRBD1 (6 bases). Germline-derived CDR1 and CDR2 are DFQATT and SNEGSKA (reference sequence). The germline V and J ends were trimmed by 3 bases and 4 bases, with 18 bases remaining between them. CDR3 size: 15 residues. DNA of the CDR3: TGCAGTGCTAGTGGGCCCTGGGGGGGCGGCACTGAAGCTTTCTTT. Amino acids: CSASGPWGGGTEAFF.

For this clonotype: A library made for alpha chains picked up this beta chain off target, so its size means little. CDR3 sequence reads: CSANPLFF. Written as DNA, the CDR3 is TGCAGTGCTAACCCCCTCTTCTTC. The genes are TRBV20-1 and TRBJ2-1; no clear D. The CDR3 has 8 residues. Germline CDR1 is DFQATT and CDR2 is SNEGSKA (reference sequence). Deletions cut 4 bases from V and 16 bases from J, with 8 bases between.

As to this clonotype: The library was designed around alpha chains, so this beta chain is a stray read whose abundance carries little weight. The rearrangement joins TRBV6-1 to TRBJ2-1; no definite D call. V was trimmed by 6 bases and J by 9 bases, leaving 12 bases between them. CDR1 is MNHNS, CDR2 SASEGT, per germline. The CDR3 has 12 amino acids. CDR3 sequence reads: CASSLRIPEQFF. DNA for the CDR3: TGTGCCAGCAGCCTACGGATCCCTGAGCAGTTCTTC.

Worth noting for this clonotype: This beta chain lies outside the target of a library built for alpha chains; its clone size means little. The chain has TRBV18 and TRBJ2-5, with TRBD1 matching 8 bases. This CDR3 has 16 residues. The V gene end was trimmed by 2 bases and the J gene end by 7 bases; junction bases not matched to a gene: 12. The germline CDR1 and CDR2 sequences are KGHSH and LQKENI. CDR3 DNA: TGTGCCAGCTCACCAAGTATCAGGACAGGGAAGGGGACCCAGTACTTC. Its protein is CASSPSIRTGKGTQYF.

This clonotype showed up just a few times. With the library built for alpha chains, this beta chain is off target and its frequency is not meaningful. The chain uses TRBV6-1 and TRBJ2-1; TRBD1 is a possible D gene (6 bases). Trimming removed 6 bases from V and 5 bases from J, with 8 bases in between. Per germline, CDR1 MNHNS and CDR2 SASEGT. The CDR3 loop spans 12 amino acids. DNA for the CDR3: TGTGCCAGCAGGAGACAGGACAATGAGCAGTTCTTC. Translating it yields CASRRQDNEQFF.

Remarks on this clonotype: This beta chain is an off-target read within a library intended for alpha chains, so its frequency means little. V gene TRBV20-1 combines with J gene TRBJ2-3; tentative D call: TRBD2 (5 bases). V dropped 2 bases and J dropped 4 bases, with 16 bases sitting between them. Germline V lookup: CDR1 DFQATT, CDR2 SNEGSKA (reference sequence). The CDR3 covers 15 residues. CDR3 DNA sequence: TGCAGTGCTAGAAGAGAGATCATGCGGGCAGATACGCAGTATTTT. This translates into CSARREIMRADTQYF.

This clonotype was detected a few times. This beta chain lies outside the target of a library built for alpha chains; its clone size means little. The chain links TRBV28 to TRBJ1-2; D not resolved. This CDR3 is built from 14 residues. Germline CDR1 is MDHEN and CDR2 is SYDVKM. Trimming pared 6 bases from V and 4 bases from J, leaving 15 bases between. CDR3 DNA: TGTGCCAGCAGCCGGGGTGGGCTGATCTATGGCTACACCTTC. It specifies CASSRGGLIYGYTF.

This clonotype was seen only a few times. A library prepared for alpha chains yielded this beta chain as an off-target read; its size is of little meaning. The chain carries TRBV28 and TRBJ2-1; 10 nucleotides match TRBD2. The CDR3 loop spans 16 amino acids. In germline, CDR1 is MDHEN, CDR2 SYDVKM. Germline trimming cut 4 bases from V and 8 bases from J; bases unmatched to any gene: 11. Here the CDR3 DNA reads TGTGCCAGCAGTTCCTCGGCTAGCGGGAGTAGCGATGAGCAGTTCTTC. Residues: CASSSSASGSSDEQFF.

A note on this clonotype: Since the library was made to target alpha chains, this beta chain is a stray read and its abundance is not meaningful. This sequence joins TRBV4-3 and TRBJ1-2, with D hard to call. This CDR3 spans 14 amino acids. Germline V lookup: CDR1 LGHNA, CDR2 YSLEER. Deletions cut 0 bases from V and 0 bases from J, with 5 bases between. DNA of the CDR3: TGCGCCAGCAGCCAAGAACTATCTAACTATGGCTACACCTTC. This gives the protein CASSQELSNYGYTF.

By share, this clonotype counts as large. This beta chain is off target for a library built for alpha chains, so its abundance means little. The chain is built from TRBV20-1 and TRBJ1-5, with D hard to call. V was trimmed by 5 bases and J by 6 bases, leaving 11 bases between them. The CDR3 totals 12 residues. Germline values: CDR1 DFQATT, CDR2 SNEGSKA (reference sequence). CDR3 sequence (DNA): TGCAGTGCTTTACACCAGAGTCAGCCCCAGCATTTT. Translated: CSALHQSQPQHF.

This clonotype occurred a few times. With the library built for alpha chains, this beta chain is off target and its frequency is not meaningful. The rearrangement links TRBV20-1 to TRBJ1-1, with D uncertain. This CDR3 is built from 12 residues. V was clipped by 7 bases and J by 1 base, with 10 bases between them. Germline V gene lookup returns CDR1 DFQATT and CDR2 SNEGSKA (reference sequence). CDR3 DNA: TGCAGTGTCAAAAACACGAACACTGAAGCTTTCTTT. The encoded protein is CSVKNTNTEAFF.

Notes on this clonotype: A library made for alpha chains picked up this beta chain off target, so its size means little. J is TRBJ2-1 and V is TRBV6-6, with 7 positions matching TRBD1. Looked up from germline, CDR1 is MNHNY and CDR2 is SVGAGI (reference sequence). The CDR3 spans 13 residues. Losses at the gene ends were 4 bases for V and 7 bases for J; bases not matched to a gene: 4. The CDR3 sequence: CASSSNRGNEQFF. Written as DNA, the CDR3 is TGTGCCAGCAGTTCGAACAGGGGTAATGAGCAGTTCTTC.

Concerning this clonotype: This beta chain is off target for a library built for alpha chains, so its abundance means little. The rearrangement joins TRBV28 to TRBJ1-5; 7 bases map to TRBD1. This CDR3 has 13 amino acids. From germline, CDR1 is MDHEN and CDR2 SYDVKM. With V trimmed by 8 bases and J by 0 bases, 1 base remained unmatched. CDR3 loop: CASGQDSNQPQHF. Here the CDR3 DNA reads TGTGCCAGCGGACAGGATAGCAATCAGCCCCAGCATTTT.

This clonotype has just a few counts. A library prepared for alpha chains yielded this beta chain as an off-target read; its size is of little meaning. The chain recombines TRBV27 with TRBJ2-3, with 10 bases lining up with TRBD2. The CDR3 extends over 18 amino acids. Germline-derived CDR1 and CDR2 are MNHEY and SMNVEV (reference sequence). Germline trimming cut 4 bases from V and 5 bases from J; bases unmatched to any gene: 15. CDR3 residues: CASSSRGGLALAVDTQYF. DNA of the CDR3: TGTGCCAGCAGTTCCCGGGGGGGACTAGCGTTAGCGGTAGATACGCAGTATTTT.

For this clonotype: Found in a library prepared for alpha chains, this beta chain is an off-target read, and its abundance has little meaning. J is TRBJ2-7 and V is TRBV7-9; perhaps TRBD2 as D (5 bases). The ends were cut back, 5 bases at V and 6 bases at J, with 17 bases in the middle. The CDR3 contains 14 residues. Looked up from germline, CDR1 is SEHNR and CDR2 is FQNEAQ (reference sequence). The CDR3 sequence is CASSPGTSSREQYF. CDR3 bases: TGTGCCAGCAGCCCGGGCACTAGTTCTCGCGAGCAGTACTTC.

As concerns this clonotype: This beta chain is an unintended read in a library built for alpha chains; its size means little. The chain has TRBV6-5 and TRBJ2-7, with D perhaps being TRBD1 or TRBD2 (5 bases each). The CDR3 is made up of 14 amino acids. CDR1 and CDR2 from the germline V gene are MNHEY and SVGAGI. V was trimmed by 5 bases and J by 2 bases, leaving 13 bases between them. The CDR3 DNA reads as TGTGCCAGCAGTCAATGGGACCGACCCTACGAGCAGTACTTC. This codes for CASSQWDRPYEQYF.